The clone carrying this T cell receptor beta chain is medium-sized by share. The entry originates in a study of T cells after yellow fever vaccination. Overall study: CD3, CD45RA, CCR7 and CD95 sorting yielded EM, EMRA, CM and Tscm memory subsets. Whole-study results and caveats: There were almost no vaccine-responding clonotypes detectable in the sorted memory subsets on day 0. Researchers report a weaker secondary response that nonetheless peaked faster, day 5 versus 15.

The CDR3 totals 13 residues. Per germline, CDR1 SGHRS and CDR2 YFSETQ. Trimming removed 4 bases from V and 4 bases from J, with 8 bases in between. Making TCR cDNA involved 5'RACE template switching, which added UMIs and a universal primer site. TCRdb recomputed calls from the 5' RACE reads with MiXCR, one row per CDR3 protein. The sample lists approximately 10,000 distinct CDR3 sequences, about 5% occurring once. This rearrangement joins TRBV5-1 to TRBJ1-4; D is unclear. This sequence was found in a man aged 25-45 years who received the YFV17D yellow fever vaccine. The sequences come from PBMCs, either bulk or a sorted T-cell subset (CD4+, CD8+, memory, or dextramer-sorted; not recorded which), collected on the day of the yellow fever booster vaccination. CDR3 nucleotide sequence: TGCGCCAGCAGCCCGGAACTTAATGAAAAACTGTTTTTT. It is translated as CASSPELNEKLFF.